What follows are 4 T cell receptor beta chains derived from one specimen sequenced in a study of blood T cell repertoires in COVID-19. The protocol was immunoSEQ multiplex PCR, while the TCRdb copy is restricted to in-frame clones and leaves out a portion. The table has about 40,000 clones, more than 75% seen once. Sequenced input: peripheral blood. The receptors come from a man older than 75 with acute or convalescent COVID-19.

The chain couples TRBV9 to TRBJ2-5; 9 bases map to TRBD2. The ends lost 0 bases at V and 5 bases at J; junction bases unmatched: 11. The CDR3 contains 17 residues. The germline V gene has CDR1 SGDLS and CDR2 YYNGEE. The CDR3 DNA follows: TGTGCCAGCAGCGTAGCTACGGGGGTAGCGGGGGACGAGACCCAGTACTTC. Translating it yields CASSVATGVAGDETQYF. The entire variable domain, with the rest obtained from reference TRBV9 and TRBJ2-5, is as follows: DSGVTQTPKHLITATGQRVTLRCSPRSGDLSVYWYQQSLDQGLQFLIQYYNGEERAKGNILERFSAQQFPDLHSELNLSSLELGDSALYFCASSVATGVAGDETQYFGPGTRLLVL.

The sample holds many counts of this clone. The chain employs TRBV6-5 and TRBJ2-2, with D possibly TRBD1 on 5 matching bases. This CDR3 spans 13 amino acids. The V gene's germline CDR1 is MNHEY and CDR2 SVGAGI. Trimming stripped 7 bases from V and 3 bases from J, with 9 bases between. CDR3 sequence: CASMLRDTGELFF. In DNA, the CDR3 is TGTGCCAGCATGCTCAGGGACACCGGGGAGCTGTTTTTT.

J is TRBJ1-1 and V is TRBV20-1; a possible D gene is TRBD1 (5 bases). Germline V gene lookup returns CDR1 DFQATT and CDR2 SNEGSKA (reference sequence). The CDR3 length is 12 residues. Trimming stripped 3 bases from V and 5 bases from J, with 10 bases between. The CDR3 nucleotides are TGCAGTGCTAGTCCAGGGAGGACTGAAGCTTTCTTT. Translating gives CSASPGRTEAFF.

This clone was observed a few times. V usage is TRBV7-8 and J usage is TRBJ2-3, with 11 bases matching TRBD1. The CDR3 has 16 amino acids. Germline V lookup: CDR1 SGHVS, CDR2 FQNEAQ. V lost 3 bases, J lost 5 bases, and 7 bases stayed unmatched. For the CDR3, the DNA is TGTGCCAGCAGCTTCTCAACCGGGACAGGGGGAGATACGCAGTATTTT. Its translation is CASSFSTGTGGDTQYF.